The clone carrying this T cell receptor beta chain occurred a few times. This sample is drawn from a study of blood T cells in healthy people across ages. Using a J-beta primer mix together with a sample-barcoded 5' primer, a second PCR was run for about 7 to 12 cycles. Paired-end reads containing CDR3 totaled no fewer than 2.5 million for each sample. A single record per CDR3 protein comes from TCRdb applying MiXCR to the 5' RACE reads. The data hold about 680,000 distinct CDR3 sequences, with about 52% observed a single time. There are 13 residues in the CDR3. CDR1 SSHAT and CDR2 FNYEAQ come from the germline V gene (reference sequence). Trimming removed 5 bases at V and 5 bases at J, with 10 bases between. Total RNA, at least 6 micrograms per sample, was extracted from PBMCs.

The clonotype comes from a woman aged 60-75 years in good health. The material sequenced was blood. The rearrangement links TRBV7-7 to TRBJ2-1; D is uncertain. CDR3 amino acids: CASSANRDNEQFF. CDR3 DNA: TGTGCCAGCAGCGCGAACCGGGACAATGAGCAGTTCTTC. Combining the CDR3 with reference TRBV7-7 and TRBJ2-1 gives the whole variable domain GAGVSQSPRYKVTKRGQDVTLRCDPISSHATLYWYQQALGQGPEFLTYFNYEAQPDKSGLPSDRFSAERPEGSISTLTIQRTEQRDSAMYRCASSANRDNEQFFGPGTRLTVL.